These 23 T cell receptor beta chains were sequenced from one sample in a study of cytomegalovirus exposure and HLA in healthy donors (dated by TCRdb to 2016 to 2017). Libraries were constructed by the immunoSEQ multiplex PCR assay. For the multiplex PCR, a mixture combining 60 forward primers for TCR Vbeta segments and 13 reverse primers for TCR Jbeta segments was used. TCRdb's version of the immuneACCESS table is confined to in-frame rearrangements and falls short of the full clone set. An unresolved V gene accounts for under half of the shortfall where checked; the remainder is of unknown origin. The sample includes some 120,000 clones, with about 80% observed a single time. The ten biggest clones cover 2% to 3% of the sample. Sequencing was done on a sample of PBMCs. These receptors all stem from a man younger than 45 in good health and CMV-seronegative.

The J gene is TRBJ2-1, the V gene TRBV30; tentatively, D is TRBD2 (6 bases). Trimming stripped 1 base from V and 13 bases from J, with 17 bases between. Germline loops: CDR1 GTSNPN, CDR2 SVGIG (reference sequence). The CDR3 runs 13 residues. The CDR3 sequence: CAWSALEGAAQFF. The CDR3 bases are TGTGCCTGGAGTGCCCTGGAGGGAGCAGCCCAGTTCTTC.

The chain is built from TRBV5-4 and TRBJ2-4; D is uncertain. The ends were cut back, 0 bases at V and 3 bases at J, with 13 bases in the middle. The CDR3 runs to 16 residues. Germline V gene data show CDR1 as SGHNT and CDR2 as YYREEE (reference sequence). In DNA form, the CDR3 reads TGTGCCAGCAGCTTGGTTGGTACTGGTGGCAAAAACATTCAGTACTTC. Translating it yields CASSLVGTGGKNIQYF.

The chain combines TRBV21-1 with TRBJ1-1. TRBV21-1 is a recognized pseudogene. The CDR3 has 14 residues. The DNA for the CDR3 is TGTGCCAGCAGCAAAGTTGCGGGGAACACTGAAGCTTTCTTT. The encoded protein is CASSKVAGNTEAFF.

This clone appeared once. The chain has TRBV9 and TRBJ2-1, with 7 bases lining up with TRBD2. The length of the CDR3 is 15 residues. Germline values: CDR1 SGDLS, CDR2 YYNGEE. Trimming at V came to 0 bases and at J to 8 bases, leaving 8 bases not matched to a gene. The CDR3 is CASSVVGEGFDEQFF. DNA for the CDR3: TGTGCCAGCAGCGTAGTGGGGGAGGGATTCGATGAGCAGTTCTTC.

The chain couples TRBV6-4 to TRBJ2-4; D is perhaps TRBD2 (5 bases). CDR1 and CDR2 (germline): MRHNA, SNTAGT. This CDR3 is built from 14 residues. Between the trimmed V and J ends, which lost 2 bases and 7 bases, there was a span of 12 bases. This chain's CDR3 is CASSDLAGQNIQYF. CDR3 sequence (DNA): TGTGCCAGCAGTGACCTTGCGGGCCAGAACATTCAGTACTTC.

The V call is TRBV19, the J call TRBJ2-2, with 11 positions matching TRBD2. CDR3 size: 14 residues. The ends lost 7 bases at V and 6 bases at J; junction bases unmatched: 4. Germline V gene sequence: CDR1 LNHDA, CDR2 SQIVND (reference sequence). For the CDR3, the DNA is TGTGCCAGTATCGGACTAGCGGGTGCCGGGGAGCTGTTTTTT. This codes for CASIGLAGAGELFF.

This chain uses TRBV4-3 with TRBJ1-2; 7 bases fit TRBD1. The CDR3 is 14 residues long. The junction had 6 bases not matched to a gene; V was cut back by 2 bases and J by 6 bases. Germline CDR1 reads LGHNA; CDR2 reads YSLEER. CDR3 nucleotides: TGCGCCAGCAGCCAAAGGCAGGGGGTACATGGCTACACCTTC. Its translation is CASSQRQGVHGYTF.

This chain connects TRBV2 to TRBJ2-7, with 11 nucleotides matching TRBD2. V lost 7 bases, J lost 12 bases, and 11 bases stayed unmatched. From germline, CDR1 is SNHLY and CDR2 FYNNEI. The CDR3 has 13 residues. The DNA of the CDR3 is TGTGCCAGCACCGAGCGAACAGGGACTAGCGGGTACTTC. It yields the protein CASTERTGTSGYF. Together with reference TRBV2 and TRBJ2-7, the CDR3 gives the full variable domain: EPEVTQTPSHQVTQMGQEVILRCVPISNHLYFYWYRQILGQKVEFLVSFYNNEISEKSEIFDDQFSVERPDGSNFTLKIRSTKLEDSAMYFCASTERTGTSGYFGPGTRLTVT.

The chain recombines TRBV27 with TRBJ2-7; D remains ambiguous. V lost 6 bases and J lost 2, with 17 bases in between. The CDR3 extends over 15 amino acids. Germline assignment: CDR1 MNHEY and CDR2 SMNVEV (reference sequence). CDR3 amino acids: CASRTSDMHPYEQYF. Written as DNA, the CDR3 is TGTGCCAGCAGGACCAGTGACATGCACCCCTACGAGCAGTACTTC.

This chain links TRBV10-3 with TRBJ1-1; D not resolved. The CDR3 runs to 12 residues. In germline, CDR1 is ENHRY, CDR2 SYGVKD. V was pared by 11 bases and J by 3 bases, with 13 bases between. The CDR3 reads CASSLSDTEAFF. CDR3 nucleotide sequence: TGTGCCTCCTCGCTTTCGGACACTGAAGCTTTCTTT.

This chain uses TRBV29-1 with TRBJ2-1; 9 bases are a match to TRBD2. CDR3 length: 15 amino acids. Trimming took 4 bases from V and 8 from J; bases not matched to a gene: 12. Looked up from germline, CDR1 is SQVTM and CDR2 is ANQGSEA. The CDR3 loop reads CSVAPTSGKMDEQFF. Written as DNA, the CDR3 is TGCAGCGTTGCCCCGACTAGCGGCAAAATGGATGAGCAGTTCTTC.

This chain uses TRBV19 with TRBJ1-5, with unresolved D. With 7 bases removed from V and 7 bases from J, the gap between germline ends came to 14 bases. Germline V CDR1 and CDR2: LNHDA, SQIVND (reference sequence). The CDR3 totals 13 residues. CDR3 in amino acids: CASTDRRRQPQHF. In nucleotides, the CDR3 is TGTGCCAGTACCGATAGAAGGAGACAGCCCCAGCATTTT.

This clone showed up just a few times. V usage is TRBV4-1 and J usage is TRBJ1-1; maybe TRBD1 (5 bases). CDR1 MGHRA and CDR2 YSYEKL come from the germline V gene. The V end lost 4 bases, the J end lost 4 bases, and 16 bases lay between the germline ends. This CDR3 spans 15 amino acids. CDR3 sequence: CASSLYRGEGTEAFF. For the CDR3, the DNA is TGCGCCAGCAGCCTTTACCGGGGGGAGGGCACTGAAGCTTTCTTT.

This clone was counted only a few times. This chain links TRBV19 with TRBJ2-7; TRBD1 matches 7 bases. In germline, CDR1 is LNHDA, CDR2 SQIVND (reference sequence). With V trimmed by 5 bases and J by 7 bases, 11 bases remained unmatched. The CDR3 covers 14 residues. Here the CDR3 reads CASSGTGTVLEQYF. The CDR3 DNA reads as TGTGCCAGTAGTGGGACCGGGACAGTCTTAGAGCAGTACTTC.

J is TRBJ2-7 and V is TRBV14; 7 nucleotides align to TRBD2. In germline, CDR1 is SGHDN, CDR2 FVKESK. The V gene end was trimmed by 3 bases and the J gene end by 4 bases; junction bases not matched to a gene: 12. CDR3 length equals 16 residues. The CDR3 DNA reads TGTGCCAGCAGCCACCCTAGCGGCTTACAAATTTACGAGCAGTACTTC. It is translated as CASSHPSGLQIYEQYF.

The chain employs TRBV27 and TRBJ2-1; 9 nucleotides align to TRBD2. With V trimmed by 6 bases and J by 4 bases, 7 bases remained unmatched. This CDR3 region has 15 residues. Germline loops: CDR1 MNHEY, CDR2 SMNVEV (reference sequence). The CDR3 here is CASRVQAGGYNEQFF. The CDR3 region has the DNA TGTGCCAGCAGAGTCCAAGCGGGAGGATACAATGAGCAGTTCTTC.

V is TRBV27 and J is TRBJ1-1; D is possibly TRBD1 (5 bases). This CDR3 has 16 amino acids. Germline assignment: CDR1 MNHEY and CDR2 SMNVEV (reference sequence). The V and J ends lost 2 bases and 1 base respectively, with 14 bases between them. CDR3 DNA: TGTGCCAGCAGTTTAATTCCATTGGGGGGGAACACTGAAGCTTTCTTT. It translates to CASSLIPLGGNTEAFF.

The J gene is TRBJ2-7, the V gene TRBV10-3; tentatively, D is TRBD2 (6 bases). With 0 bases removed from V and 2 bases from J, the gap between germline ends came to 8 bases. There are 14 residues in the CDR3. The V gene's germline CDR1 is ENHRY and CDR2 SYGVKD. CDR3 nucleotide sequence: TGTGCCATCAGTGAGTCTACGGGAGCCTACGAGCAGTACTTC. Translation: CAISESTGAYEQYF.

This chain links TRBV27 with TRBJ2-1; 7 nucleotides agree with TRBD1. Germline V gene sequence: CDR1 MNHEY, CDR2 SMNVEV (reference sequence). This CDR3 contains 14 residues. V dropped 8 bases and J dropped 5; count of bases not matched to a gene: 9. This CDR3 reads CASRIQGSDNEQFF. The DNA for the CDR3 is TGTGCCAGCCGCATACAGGGGAGCGACAATGAGCAGTTCTTC.

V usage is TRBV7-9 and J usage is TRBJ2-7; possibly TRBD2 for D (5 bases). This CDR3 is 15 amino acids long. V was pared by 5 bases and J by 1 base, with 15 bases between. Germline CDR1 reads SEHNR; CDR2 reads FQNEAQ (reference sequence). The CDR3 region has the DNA TGTGCCAGCAGCCCAGTCTCTAGCCGATCCTACGAGCAGTACTTC. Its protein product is CASSPVSSRSYEQYF.

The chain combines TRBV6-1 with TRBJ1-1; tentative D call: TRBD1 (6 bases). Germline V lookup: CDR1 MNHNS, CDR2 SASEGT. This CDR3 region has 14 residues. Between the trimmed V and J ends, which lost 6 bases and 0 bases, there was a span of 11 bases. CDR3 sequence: CASSSQGLNTEAFF. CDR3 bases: TGTGCCAGCAGCTCACAGGGTTTGAACACTGAAGCTTTCTTT.

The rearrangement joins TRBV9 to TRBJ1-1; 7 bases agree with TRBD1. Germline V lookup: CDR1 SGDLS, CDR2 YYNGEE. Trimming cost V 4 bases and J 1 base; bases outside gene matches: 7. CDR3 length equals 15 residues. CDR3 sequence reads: CASSITGQQNTEAFF. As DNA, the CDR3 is TGTGCCAGCAGCATAACGGGACAGCAGAACACTGAAGCTTTCTTT.

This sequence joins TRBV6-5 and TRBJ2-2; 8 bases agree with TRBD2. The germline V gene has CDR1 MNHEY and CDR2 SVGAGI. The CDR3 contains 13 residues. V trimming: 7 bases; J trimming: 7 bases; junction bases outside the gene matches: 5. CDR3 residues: CASKGLVDGELFF. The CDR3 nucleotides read TGTGCCAGCAAGGGACTAGTTGACGGGGAGCTGTTTTTT.